This T cell receptor (beta chain) was sequenced for a study of blood T cell repertoires in COVID-19 (dated by TCRdb to 2020 to 2022). Broadly, across the study: Collaborator samples came from the United States, Italy and Spain and covered acute and convalescent phases of COVID-19. The prospective study material was composed of cDNA or gDNA derived from T cells, B-cell-depleted T cells, or PBMCs. The samples were drawn from two sources: the first 160 participants of the ongoing ImmuneRACE study, and 1,000 to 1,500 subjects contributed by 6 global collaborators. A freely available public database, intended as a resource for researchers studying the immune response to SARS-CoV-2, is where the repertoires were released. Where HLA class I and class II types were available, the types were taken from metadata supplied by the sample provider, not from assay-based typing. The dataset comprised deeply sampled blood TCRbeta repertoires from subjects exposed to, actively infected with, or recovered from COVID-19. Nearly every sample came with metadata listing a de-identified subject ID, COVID-19 status, age in years and sex.

There are a few counts of this clone. This receptor's antigen is unknown. Nothing much larger sits one base from this clone, and base qualities are not available. The germline V gene encodes CDR1 SGHRS and CDR2 YFSETQ. Reading from cysteine to phenylalanine, the CDR3 counts 14 amino acids. Just CDR3 DNA is preserved here, 42 bases in frame from base 1. V sheds 7 bases and J sheds 0 bases, leaving 14 bases between their ends. Collaborating institutions collected whole blood in K2EDTA tubes following their own protocols. Collaborator samples were shipped for TCRbeta analysis as frozen whole blood, isolated PBMCs, or DNA extracted from either sample type. Broader findings and caveats from the paper: Clinical and demographic metadata were provided uncurated, with the amount varying by source and participant.

The immunoSEQ Assay, a bias-controlled multiplex PCR, was used to amplify TCRbeta CDR3 regions from genomic DNA. The study's own analysis went as follows. The number of nucleated cells in each sample was estimated by amplification of reference gene primers within the assay. To quantify the absolute abundance of each unique TCRbeta CDR3 rearrangement, sequence reads were collapsed and filtered. For each sample, productive Simpson clonality was calculated as the square root of Simpson's diversity index over productive rearrangements. TCRdb took this table from immuneACCESS and kept in-frame rearrangements with V and J called. Such tables lack part of the clones; where checked against another copy, unresolved V genes explain under half of the gap, and the rest is unexplained. For V, J and clone size, that table is used; D and trimming come from the DNA. This sample is represented by around 42,000 clones; over 80% of them were singletons. Around 40% of the sample is held by the ten biggest clonotypes.

The TCR comes from an elderly woman with acute or convalescent COVID-19. The rearrangement combines TRBV5-1 with TRBJ2-7, with the D gene not confidently named. Input material: peripheral blood. The base sequence is TGCGCCAGCCGACCGGGTCCAAGCTCCTACGAGCAGTACTTC. Its protein is CASRPGPSSYEQYF.